This T cell receptor beta chain was obtained from a study of blood T cell repertoires in COVID-19. For the study at large: Italy, Spain and the United States were the sources of the convalescent and acute COVID-19 samples. Nucleic acid was either cDNA or gDNA, and it came from T cells, B-cell-depleted T cells, or PBMCs.

The CDR3 is 16 amino acids. V lost 5 bases, J lost 0 bases, and 14 bases lay in between. The V gene's germline CDR1 is LNHDA and CDR2 SQIVND (reference sequence). In the original processing: Amplified reference gene primers provided the basis for estimating nucleated cell counts. Sequencing was performed with immunoSEQ multiplex PCR; in TCRdb, only in-frame clones are kept and a portion is missing. The V and J calls and clone size were taken over from that table, and D and trimming were inferred from the DNA. The sample has more than 200,000 clones, about nine tenths seen once; the top ten hold approximately 5.9%.

The genes are TRBV19 and TRBJ1-3, with a tentative D call TRBD1 (6 bases). Sequenced material: peripheral blood. The receptor was derived from a man aged 80 or over with acute or convalescent COVID-19. As DNA, the CDR3 is TGTGCCAGTAGTGTCTCACAGGGTAGCTCTGGAAACACCATATATTTT. Its protein product is CASSVSQGSSGNTIYF.